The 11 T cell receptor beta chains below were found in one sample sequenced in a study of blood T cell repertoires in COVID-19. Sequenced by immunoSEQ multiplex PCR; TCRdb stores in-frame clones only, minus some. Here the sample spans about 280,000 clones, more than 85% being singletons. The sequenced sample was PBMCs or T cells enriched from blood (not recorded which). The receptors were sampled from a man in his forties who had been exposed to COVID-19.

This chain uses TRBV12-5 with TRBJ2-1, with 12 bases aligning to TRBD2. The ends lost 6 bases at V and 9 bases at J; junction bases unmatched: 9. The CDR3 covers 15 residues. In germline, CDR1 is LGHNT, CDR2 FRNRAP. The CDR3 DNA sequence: TGTGCTAGTGGCCGCGGGACTAGCGGGTGGGGTGAGCAGTTCTTC. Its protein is CASGRGTSGWGEQFF.

The CDR3 is CASRQGEGKTGELFF. The CDR3 bases are TGTGCCAGCAGACAGGGGGAGGGCAAGACCGGGGAGCTGTTTTTT. The chain couples TRBV7-2 to TRBJ2-2, with a possible D match to TRBD1 (8 bases). The CDR3 loop spans 15 amino acids. Germline V lookup: CDR1 SGHTA, CDR2 FQGNSA. Trimming pared 6 bases from V and 5 bases from J, leaving 16 bases between. The full variable domain, in which reference TRBV7-2 and TRBJ2-2 provide the parts outside the CDR3, is GAGVSQSPSNKVTEKGKDVELRCDPISGHTALYWYRQSLGQGLEFLIYFQGNSAPDKSGLPSDRFSAERTGGSVSTLTIQRTQQEDSAVYLCASRQGEGKTGELFFGEGSRLTVL.

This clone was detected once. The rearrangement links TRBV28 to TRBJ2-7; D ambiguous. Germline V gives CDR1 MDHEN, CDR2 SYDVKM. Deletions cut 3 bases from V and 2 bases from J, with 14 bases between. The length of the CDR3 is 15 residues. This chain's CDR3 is CASSFGSGHTYEQYF. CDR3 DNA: TGTGCCAGCAGTTTTGGGTCAGGTCATACCTACGAGCAGTACTTC.

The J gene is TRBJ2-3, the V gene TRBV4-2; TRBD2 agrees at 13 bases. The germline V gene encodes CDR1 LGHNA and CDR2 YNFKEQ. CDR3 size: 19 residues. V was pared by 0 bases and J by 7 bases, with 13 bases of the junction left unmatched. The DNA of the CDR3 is TGTGCCAGCAGCCAAGATTACCCGTTACTAGCGGGAGGGAGAAATACGCAGTATTTT. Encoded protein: CASSQDYPLLAGGRNTQYF.

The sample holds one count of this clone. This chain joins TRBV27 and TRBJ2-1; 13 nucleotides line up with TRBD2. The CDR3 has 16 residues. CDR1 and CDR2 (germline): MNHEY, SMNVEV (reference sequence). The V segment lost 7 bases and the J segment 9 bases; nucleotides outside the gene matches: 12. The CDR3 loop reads CASTLTGLAGVSEQFF. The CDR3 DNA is TGTGCCAGCACCCTAACAGGACTAGCGGGAGTAAGTGAGCAGTTCTTC.

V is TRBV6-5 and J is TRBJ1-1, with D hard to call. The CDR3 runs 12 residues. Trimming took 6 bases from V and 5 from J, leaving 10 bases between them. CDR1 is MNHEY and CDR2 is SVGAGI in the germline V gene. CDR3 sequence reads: CASRDGETEAFF. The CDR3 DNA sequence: TGTGCCAGCAGAGACGGGGAAACTGAAGCTTTCTTT.

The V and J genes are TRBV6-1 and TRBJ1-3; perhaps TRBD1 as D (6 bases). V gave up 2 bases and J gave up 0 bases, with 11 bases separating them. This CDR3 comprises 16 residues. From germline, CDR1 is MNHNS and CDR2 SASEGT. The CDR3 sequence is CASSERQATSGNTIYF. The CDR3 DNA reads TGTGCCAGCAGTGAAAGACAGGCGACCTCTGGAAACACCATATATTTT.

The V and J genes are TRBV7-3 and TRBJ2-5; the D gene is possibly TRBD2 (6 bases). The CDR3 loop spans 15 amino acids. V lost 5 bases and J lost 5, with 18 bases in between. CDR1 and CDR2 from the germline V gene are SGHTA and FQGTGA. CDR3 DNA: TGTGCCAGCAGCAGGACGGGAGCGAAATGGGAGACCCAGTACTTC. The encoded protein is CASSRTGAKWETQYF.

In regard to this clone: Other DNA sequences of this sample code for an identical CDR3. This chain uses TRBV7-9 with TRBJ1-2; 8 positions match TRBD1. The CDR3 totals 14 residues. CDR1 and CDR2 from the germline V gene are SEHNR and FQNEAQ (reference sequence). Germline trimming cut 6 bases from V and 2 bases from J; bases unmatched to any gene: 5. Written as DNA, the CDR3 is TGTGCCAGCAGTTCTGGACAGGGCAACTATGGCTACACCTTC. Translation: CASSSGQGNYGYTF. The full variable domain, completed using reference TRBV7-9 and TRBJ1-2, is DTGVSQNPRHKITKRGQNVTFRCDPISEHNRLYWYRQTLGQGPEFLTYFQNEAQLEKSRLLSDRFSAERPKGSFSTLEIQRTEQGDSAMYLCASSSGQGNYGYTFGSGTRLTVV.

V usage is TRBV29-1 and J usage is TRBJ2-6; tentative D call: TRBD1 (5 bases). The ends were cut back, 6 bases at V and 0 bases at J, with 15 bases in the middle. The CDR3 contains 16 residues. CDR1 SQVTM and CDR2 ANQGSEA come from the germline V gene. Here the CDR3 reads CSVGWGSSSGANVLTF. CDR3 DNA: TGCAGCGTCGGGTGGGGCTCTTCCTCTGGGGCCAACGTCCTGACTTTC. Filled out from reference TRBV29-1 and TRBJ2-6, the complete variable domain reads SAVISQKPSRDICQRGTSLTIQCQVDSQVTMMFWYRQQPGQSLTLIATANQGSEATYESGFVIDKFPISRPNLTFSTLTVSNMSPEDSSIYLCSVGWGSSSGANVLTFGAGSRLTVL.

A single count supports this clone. CDR3 DNA: TGTGCCAGCAGCCCGCACCTAGCGGGACGCACAGATACGCAGTATTTT. Its translation is CASSPHLAGRTDTQYF. V and J are TRBV9 and TRBJ2-3, with 9 bases identical to TRBD2. The CDR3 is made up of 16 amino acids. The V segment lost 4 bases and the J segment 1 base; nucleotides outside the gene matches: 7. CDR1 and CDR2 (germline): SGDLS, YYNGEE.